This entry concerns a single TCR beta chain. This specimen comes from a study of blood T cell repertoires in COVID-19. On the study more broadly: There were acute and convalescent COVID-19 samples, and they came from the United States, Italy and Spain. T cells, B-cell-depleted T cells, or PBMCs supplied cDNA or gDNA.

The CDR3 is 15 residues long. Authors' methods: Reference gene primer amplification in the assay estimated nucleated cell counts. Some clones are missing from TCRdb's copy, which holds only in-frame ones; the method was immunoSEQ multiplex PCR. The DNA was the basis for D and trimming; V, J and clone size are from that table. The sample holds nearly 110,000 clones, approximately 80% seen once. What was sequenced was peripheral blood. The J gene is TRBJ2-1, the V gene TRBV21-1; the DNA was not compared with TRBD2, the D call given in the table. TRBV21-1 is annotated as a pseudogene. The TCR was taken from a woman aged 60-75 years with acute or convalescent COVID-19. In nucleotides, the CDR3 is TGTGCCAGCAGCCCCTCTAGCGGGAGGATCTCTGAGCAGTTCTTC. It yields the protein CASSPSSGRISEQFF.